Following are 12 T cell receptor beta chains from one sample sequenced in a study of immune evolution from preneoplasia to lung adenocarcinoma. This table comes from immunoSEQ multiplex PCR, and its TCRdb copy is limited to in-frame clones, with some not included. The sample includes 14,000 to 15,000 clones, roughly four fifths of them seen just once. Sequencing input: FFPE minimally invasive lung adenocarcinoma tissue. These receptors all stem from a person aged 60 to 85 with lung adenocarcinoma.

Here the CDR3 reads CASHTSGNTGELFF. The CDR3 coding sequence is TGTGCCAGTCACACGAGTGGGAACACCGGGGAGCTGTTTTTT. J is TRBJ2-2 and V is TRBV9; D is undetermined. The V and J ends lost 8 bases and 1 base respectively, with 12 bases between them. The germline gives CDR1 SGDLS, CDR2 YYNGEE. There are 14 residues in the CDR3.

The J gene is TRBJ1-4, the V gene TRBV4-3; D gene ambiguous. CDR1 LGHNA and CDR2 YSLEER come from the germline V gene. The CDR3 is 15 amino acids. Deletions cut 1 base from V and 0 bases from J, with 6 bases between. The CDR3 spells CASSQGISTNEKLFF. CDR3 nucleotide sequence: TGCGCCAGCAGCCAAGGTATTTCAACTAATGAAAAACTGTTTTTT.

The chain recombines TRBV2 with TRBJ2-7, with 7 positions matching TRBD2. CDR1 and CDR2 (germline): SNHLY, FYNNEI. This CDR3 region has 14 residues. After removal of 6 bases from V and 6 bases from J, the junction contained 11 bases not matched to a gene. For the CDR3, the DNA is TGTGCCAGCAGGGGGGGGGTTAGTTCCGGCGAGCAGTACTTC. Encoded protein: CASRGGVSSGEQYF.

The chain recombines TRBV7-9 with TRBJ2-4, with D possibly matching TRBD1 (5 bases). Germline lookup yields CDR1 SEHNR and CDR2 FQNEAQ (reference sequence). Trimming removed 4 bases from V and 5 bases from J, with 12 bases in between. The CDR3 runs 14 residues. CDR3 in DNA: TGTGCCAGCAGCTCCAGGGAATTCCAAAACATTCAGTACTTC. This sequence encodes CASSSREFQNIQYF.

This clone appeared a few times. The genes are TRBV7-3 and TRBJ1-2, with no clear D. Trimming shortened V by 0 bases and J by 13 bases, and 15 bases separated the two germline ends. Germline loops: CDR1 SGHTA, CDR2 FQGTGA. The CDR3 consists of 13 residues. The CDR3 DNA reads TGTGCCAGCAGCTTAACTTGGCAAGCGCCGGTCACCTTC. It specifies CASSLTWQAPVTF.

A few counts support this clone. The rearrangement joins TRBV11-3 to TRBJ2-7; tentatively, D is TRBD1 (5 bases). The CDR3 covers 14 residues. The germline V gene has CDR1 SGHNT and CDR2 YENEEA. V was trimmed by 5 bases and J by 0 bases, leaving 11 bases between them. CDR3: CASSQGRASYEQYF. For the CDR3, the DNA is TGTGCCAGCAGCCAGGGCAGGGCCTCCTACGAGCAGTACTTC. The whole variable domain, filled in from reference TRBV11-3 and TRBJ2-7, reads EAGVVQSPRYKIIEKKQPVAFWCNPISGHNTLYWYLQNLGQGPELLIRYENEEAVDDSQLPKDRFSAERLKGVDSTLKIQPAELGDSAVYLCASSQGRASYEQYFGPGTRLTVT.

The rearrangement links TRBV19 to TRBJ2-7; TRBD1 is a possible D gene (6 bases). The CDR3 is made up of 13 amino acids. V dropped 10 bases and J dropped 0 bases, with 13 bases sitting between them. Germline V CDR1 and CDR2: LNHDA, SQIVND (reference sequence). This CDR3 is CATRDISSYEQYF. In DNA form, the CDR3 reads TGTGCCACCCGGGACATTTCCTCCTACGAGCAGTACTTC. Looking up the rest from reference TRBV19 and TRBJ2-7 gives the full variable domain: DGGITQSPKYLFRKEGQNVTLSCEQNLNHDAMYWYRQDPGQGLRLIYYSQIVNDFQKGDIAEGYSVSREKKESFPLTVTSAQKNPTAFYLCATRDISSYEQYFGPGTRLTVT.

The chain recombines TRBV4-1 with TRBJ1-2; no definite D call. The CDR3 is made up of 17 amino acids. Germline V gene sequence: CDR1 MGHRA, CDR2 YSYEKL. V was cut by 1 base and J by 0 bases, with 15 bases left in between. CDR3 bases: TGCGCCAGCAGCCAAGGTGTGGGCTTCTCCACTAACTATGGCTACACCTTC. As protein: CASSQGVGFSTNYGYTF.

The chain has TRBV29-1 and TRBJ2-1, with 8 bases identical to TRBD2. The germline V gene encodes CDR1 SQVTM and CDR2 ANQGSEA. The CDR3 runs to 16 residues. V lost 0 bases, J lost 9 bases, and 13 bases stayed unmatched. The DNA of the CDR3 is TGCAGCGTTGAAGATCACGGGGGGGCACATAAGGGTGAGCAGTTCTTC. It yields the protein CSVEDHGGAHKGEQFF.

The gene calls are TRBV4-1 and TRBJ2-5; D is unclear. CDR1 and CDR2 (germline): MGHRA, YSYEKL. V lost 3 bases and J 2 bases, leaving 7 bases between the germline ends. The CDR3 contains 13 residues. The CDR3 sequence: CASSQVLQETQYF. CDR3 nucleotides: TGCGCCAGCAGCCAGGTGTTACAAGAGACCCAGTACTTC.

This chain's CDR3 is CASRPSGVGTDTQYF. For the CDR3, the DNA is TGTGCCAGCAGACCAAGCGGGGTTGGCACAGATACGCAGTATTTT. J is TRBJ2-3 and V is TRBV6-5; TRBD2 matches at 7 bases. CDR1 and CDR2 from the germline V gene are MNHEY and SVGAGI. Trimming at V came to 6 bases and at J to 1 base, leaving 7 bases not matched to a gene. The CDR3 has 15 residues.

The chain links TRBV2 to TRBJ2-3, with a tentative D call TRBD1 (5 bases). CDR3 length: 13 amino acids. The germline gives CDR1 SNHLY, CDR2 FYNNEI. The V end lost 8 bases, the J end lost 4 bases, and 13 bases lay between the germline ends. CDR3 protein: CASEIRQSDTQYF. The CDR3 DNA is TGTGCCAGCGAGATTCGACAGTCAGATACGCAGTATTTT.